Below, 28 T cell receptor beta chains from the same sample are listed, as sequenced in a study of T cell responses to AZD1222 COVID-19 vaccine. Clones were sequenced by immunoSEQ multiplex PCR, and TCRdb holds only the in-frame ones, with some missing. The sample has fewer than 150,000 clones, around 88% seen once; the top ten hold approximately 6.5%. The starting material was peripheral blood, obtained 28 days after the second AZD1222 dose. These receptors were collected from an adult who received the AZD1222 COVID-19 vaccine.

This chain's CDR3 is CASSLVVGIPLEQYF. The CDR3 region has the DNA TGTGCCAGCAGCTTGGTTGTGGGGATACCCCTGGAGCAGTACTTC. This chain joins TRBV5-4 and TRBJ2-7; no definite D call. Germline V CDR1 and CDR2: SGHNT, YYREEE (reference sequence). The CDR3 totals 15 residues. V was pared by 0 bases and J by 7 bases, with 17 bases between.

The chain couples TRBV4-2 to TRBJ1-2; D perhaps matches TRBD1 (6 bases). The CDR3 is 16 amino acids. Germline assignment: CDR1 LGHNA and CDR2 YNFKEQ. Trimming pared 0 bases from V and 1 base from J, leaving 12 bases between. The CDR3 here is CASSQEVRGHNYGYTF. CDR3 nucleotides: TGTGCCAGCAGCCAAGAAGTCAGGGGACATAACTATGGCTACACCTTC.

The V gene is TRBV4-3, the J gene TRBJ2-5; 9 bases match TRBD2. CDR1 and CDR2 (germline): LGHNA, YSLEER. The CDR3 loop spans 17 amino acids. Unmatched junction bases numbered 6, after V lost 1 base and J lost 0 bases. The CDR3 nucleotides are TGCGCCAGCAGCCAAGGTCTAGCGGGACCATACCAAGAGACCCAGTACTTC. Residues: CASSQGLAGPYQETQYF.

The chain joins TRBV5-3 to TRBJ2-3, with a tentative D call TRBD2 (6 bases). TRBV5-3 is an open reading frame whose function is uncertain. V lost 4 bases and J lost 5, with 17 bases in between. The CDR3 sequence is 15 residues long. CDR3 sequence reads: CARSLGTAPKDTQYF. In DNA form, the CDR3 reads TGTGCCAGAAGCCTAGGGACTGCCCCGAAAGATACGCAGTATTTT.

V gene TRBV4-2 combines with J gene TRBJ1-5, with D unresolved. The CDR3 covers 16 residues. V was shortened by 0 bases and J by 2 bases, with 11 bases between the two germline ends. CDR1 is LGHNA and CDR2 is YNFKEQ in the germline V gene. For the CDR3, the DNA is TGTGCCAGCAGCCAAGAATTCGTCCAGGGCAATCAGCCCCAGCATTTT. Translation gives CASSQEFVQGNQPQHF.

The chain has TRBV5-6 and TRBJ2-1, with D perhaps TRBD2 (5 bases). From germline, CDR1 is SGHDT and CDR2 YYEEEE. The V end lost 0 bases, the J end lost 5 bases, and 18 bases lay between the germline ends. There are 17 residues in the CDR3. In nucleotides, the CDR3 is TGTGCCAGCAGCTTGGTGAGCGCTTCCCCGCGGGACAATGAGCAGTTCTTC. This translates into CASSLVSASPRDNEQFF.

The chain couples TRBV24-1 to TRBJ2-2; tentative D call: TRBD2 (7 bases). The CDR3 runs 17 residues. The germline V gene has CDR1 KGHDR and CDR2 SFDVKD. V lost 1 base and J 3 bases, leaving 14 bases between the germline ends. The CDR3 protein is CATSDFIGGADTGELFF. CDR3 sequence (DNA): TGTGCCACCAGTGATTTTATAGGGGGGGCCGACACCGGGGAGCTGTTTTTT.

The rearrangement joins TRBV7-2 to TRBJ2-7, with D perhaps TRBD1 (5 bases). CDR3 size: 13 residues. Germline CDR1 and CDR2: SGHTA and FQGNSA. The germline V and J ends were trimmed by 2 bases and 2 bases, with 7 bases remaining between them. CDR3 DNA sequence: TGTGCCAGCAGCTTACTGACAGCCTACGAGCAGTACTTC. Amino acid sequence: CASSLLTAYEQYF.

V gene TRBV5-4 combines with J gene TRBJ1-1, with D maybe TRBD1 (6 bases). From germline, CDR1 is SGHNT and CDR2 YYREEE (reference sequence). Trimming pared 0 bases from V and 1 base from J, leaving 10 bases between. The CDR3 consists of 15 residues. CDR3 nucleotide sequence: TGTGCCAGCAGCTTGGTGGGCAGGGGGAACACTGAAGCTTTCTTT. Translation gives CASSLVGRGNTEAFF.

The chain recombines TRBV18 with TRBJ2-1; 9 nucleotides line up with TRBD2. CDR1 and CDR2 (germline): KGHSH, LQKENI. The length of the CDR3 is 20 residues. The trim removed 3 bases at V and 0 bases at J, leaving 15 bases unmatched. CDR3 nucleotide sequence: TGTGCCAGCTCACCTCTAGGGGCTAGCGCGGGGGGGAGCTCCTACAATGAGCAGTTCTTC. Translation gives CASSPLGASAGGSSYNEQFF.

V and J are TRBV12-3 or TRBV12-4 and TRBJ1-1; unclear D gene. The CDR3 spans 13 residues. Trimming stripped 3 bases from V and 1 base from J, with 6 bases between. CDR3 sequence (DNA): TGTGCCAGCAGTTTTACCCAGAACACTGAAGCTTTCTTT. The encoded protein is CASSFTQNTEAFF.

The chain combines TRBV19 with TRBJ2-3; possible D gene TRBD1, 5 bases. Germline V lookup: CDR1 LNHDA, CDR2 SQIVND (reference sequence). The CDR3 is 15 residues long. V shed 0 bases and J shed 8 bases, with 15 bases lying between them. The CDR3 sequence: CASSIETRQSLTQYF. CDR3 coding DNA: TGTGCCAGTAGTATAGAAACCCGACAGTCTCTTACGCAGTATTTT.

The rearrangement uses TRBV10-1 and TRBJ1-6; D remains unclear. This CDR3 is built from 13 residues. V dropped 0 bases and J dropped 6 bases, with 3 bases sitting between them. The germline V gene encodes CDR1 WNHNN and CDR2 SYGVQD (reference sequence). Here the CDR3 DNA reads TGCGCCAGCAGTGAGTCAACTAATTCACCCCTCCACTTT. Encoded protein: CASSESTNSPLHF.

The chain carries TRBV6-5 and TRBJ2-2, with D unresolved. The germline V and J ends were trimmed by 6 bases and 7 bases, with 15 bases remaining between them. The CDR3 length is 14 residues. Germline V gene lookup returns CDR1 MNHEY and CDR2 SVGAGI. CDR3 sequence reads: CASRSSIVSGELFF. The DNA for the CDR3 is TGTGCCAGCAGATCCTCCATAGTGAGCGGGGAGCTGTTTTTT.

The J gene is TRBJ2-1, the V gene TRBV9; 13 nucleotides match TRBD2. Germline V gene data show CDR1 as SGDLS and CDR2 as YYNGEE. V lost 3 bases to trimming and J lost 4 bases; unmatched junction nucleotides: 7. This CDR3 comprises 17 residues. For the CDR3, the DNA is TGTGCCAGCAGCGAGGGACTAGCGGGGCCCCCATACAATGAGCAGTTCTTC. Its protein is CASSEGLAGPPYNEQFF.

CDR3 bases: TGTGCCAGCAGCTTAGAAGGAGCAACTAATGAAAAACTGTTTTTT. This sequence encodes CASSLEGATNEKLFF. The chain uses TRBV7-2 and TRBJ1-4; no clear D. Between the trimmed V and J ends, which lost 1 base and 0 bases, there was a span of 6 bases. This CDR3 region has 15 residues. CDR1 is SGHTA, CDR2 FQGNSA, per germline.

The chain carries TRBV7-9 and TRBJ1-1; D gene unclear. V shed 1 base and J shed 4 bases, with 7 bases lying between them. This CDR3 region has 13 residues. Per the germline V gene, CDR1 is SEHNR and CDR2 is FQNEAQ (reference sequence). The CDR3 DNA is TGTGCCAGCAGCTTAGGGGGAGCCACTGAAGCTTTCTTT. This sequence encodes CASSLGGATEAFF.

The rearrangement uses TRBV4-2 and TRBJ1-6; 11 bases map to TRBD1. Trimming at V came to 0 bases and at J to 9 bases, leaving 1 base not matched to a gene. CDR1 and CDR2 (germline): LGHNA, YNFKEQ. This CDR3 is 15 amino acids long. The CDR3 DNA sequence: TGTGCCAGCAGCCAAGAGGGACAGGGGGTTTCACCCCTCCACTTT. Amino acids: CASSQEGQGVSPLHF.

On this clone itself: A junction end diverges from the germline sequence, so it may reflect a read error. The chain has TRBV2 and TRBJ1-6; 12 bases align to TRBD1. Germline lookup yields CDR1 SNHLY and CDR2 FYNNEI. This CDR3 contains 13 residues. CDR3 residues: CASRTGTGGFSGF. The CDR3 DNA is TGTGCCAGCAGGACCGGGACAGGGGGCTTCTCTGGCTTT.

This sequence joins TRBV24-1 and TRBJ1-2; D perhaps matches TRBD1 (6 bases). This CDR3 is built from 18 residues. V dropped 1 base and J dropped 2 bases, with 19 bases sitting between them. The germline V gene encodes CDR1 KGHDR and CDR2 SFDVKD. The DNA of the CDR3 is TGTGCCACCAGTGATTTACGGGGGGCACTTAAGACAAACTATGGCTACACCTTC. Translating gives CATSDLRGALKTNYGYTF.

This chain joins TRBV2 and TRBJ2-7; TRBD1 matches at 7 bases. V gave up 2 bases and J gave up 4 bases; unmatched junction bases: 17. The CDR3 is 18 amino acids. The germline V gene encodes CDR1 SNHLY and CDR2 FYNNEI. CDR3 in amino acids: CASSESRRREHRGYEQYF. As DNA, the CDR3 is TGTGCCAGCAGTGAATCGAGACGGCGAGAGCACAGGGGTTACGAGCAGTACTTC. Filled out from reference TRBV2 and TRBJ2-7, the complete variable domain reads EPEVTQTPSHQVTQMGQEVILRCVPISNHLYFYWYRQILGQKVEFLVSFYNNEISEKSEIFDDQFSVERPDGSNFTLKIRSTKLEDSAMYFCASSESRRREHRGYEQYFGPGTRLTVT.

This sequence joins TRBV10-3 and TRBJ2-7; 8 bases are shared with TRBD2. CDR3 size: 14 residues. Germline V gives CDR1 ENHRY, CDR2 SYGVKD. Trimming at V came to 0 bases and at J to 6 bases, leaving 4 bases not matched to a gene. CDR3 amino acids: CAISESGLAGEQYF. DNA for the CDR3: TGTGCCATCAGTGAGTCGGGGCTAGCGGGCGAGCAGTACTTC.

The gene calls are TRBV28 and TRBJ1-2, with D maybe TRBD1 (6 bases). Germline CDR1 reads MDHEN; CDR2 reads SYDVKM. The CDR3 has 15 amino acids. Trimming removed 6 bases at V and 5 bases at J, with 19 bases between. In nucleotides, the CDR3 is TGTGCCAGCAGCTTAGGACAGCTGTCAAAATATGGCTACACCTTC. Encoded protein: CASSLGQLSKYGYTF.

This sequence joins TRBV7-2 and TRBJ2-3; D possibly corresponds to TRBD1 (6 bases). The V gene's germline CDR1 is SGHTA and CDR2 FQGNSA. This CDR3 is 14 amino acids long. V shed 6 bases and J shed 3 bases, with 13 bases lying between them. The DNA of the CDR3 is TGTGCCAGCAGAGGACAGTGGGGGACAGATACGCAGTATTTT. Its translation is CASRGQWGTDTQYF. Drawing the rest from reference TRBV7-2 and TRBJ2-3, the complete variable domain is GAGVSQSPSNKVTEKGKDVELRCDPISGHTALYWYRQSLGQGLEFLIYFQGNSAPDKSGLPSDRFSAERTGGSVSTLTIQRTQQEDSAVYLCASRGQWGTDTQYFGPGTRLTVL.

The chain recombines TRBV18 with TRBJ1-2, with a possible D match to TRBD1 (5 bases). Germline-derived CDR1 and CDR2 are KGHSH and LQKENI. The length of the CDR3 is 15 residues. The V and J ends lost 6 bases and 5 bases respectively, with 19 bases between them. The DNA of the CDR3 is TGTGCCAGCTCGGCTGGGACGGCGAATTTGTATGGCTACACCTTC. Translation: CASSAGTANLYGYTF.

V gene TRBV4-3 combines with J gene TRBJ2-1, with unresolved D. This CDR3 is 14 amino acids long. Germline CDR1 is LGHNA and CDR2 is YSLEER. The V and J ends lost 0 bases and 4 bases respectively, with 7 bases between them. This CDR3 reads CASSQDAEYNEQFF. The CDR3 region has the DNA TGCGCCAGCAGCCAAGACGCGGAGTACAATGAGCAGTTCTTC.

In its sample, this clone was seen once. The rearrangement links TRBV3-1 (or the pseudogene TRBV3-2) to TRBJ2-7; D is ambiguous. V lost 5 bases and J lost 3, with 11 bases in between. CDR3 length: 13 residues. Germline CDR1 and CDR2: LGHDT and YNNKEL (reference sequence). The CDR3 loop is CASSSVWDYEQYF. The CDR3, as DNA: TGTGCCAGCAGCTCGGTGTGGGACTACGAGCAGTACTTC.

J is TRBJ1-1 and V is TRBV12-3 or TRBV12-4, with D unclear. Between the trimmed V and J ends, which lost 7 bases and 3 bases, there was a span of 9 bases. This CDR3 has 12 residues. The CDR3 nucleotides are TGTGCCAGCAATCGTGGGGACACTGAAGCTTTCTTT. It specifies CASNRGDTEAFF.